Following are 20 T cell receptor beta chains from one sample sequenced in a study of T cells in Graves' hyperthyroidism and ophthalmopathy. RNA transcripts yielded amplified TCR beta CDR3 regions. Carried out on the TCR CDR3, a first-round RT-PCR used the HTBI primer set. TCRdb re-called the multiplex PCR reads through MiXCR, storing one row per CDR3 protein. The repertoire holds about 300,000 distinct CDR3 sequences, with approximately 16% as singletons. The sequenced material came from blood. These receptors were taken from a young man with Graves' hyperthyroidism.

This clonotype was detected ten times or more. The chain recombines TRBV2 with TRBJ1-2; 8 positions agree with TRBD1. V was clipped by 8 bases and J by 2 bases; unmatched bases: 16. Germline assignment: CDR1 SNHLY and CDR2 FYNNEI. This CDR3 is built from 17 residues. The DNA for the CDR3 is TGTGCCAGCGTACGTGGACGGACAGGGAACGTGAACTATGGCTACACCTTC. This translates into CASVRGRTGNVNYGYTF.

This clonotype occurred many times. CDR3: CASSLAGTVYSGNTIYF. The CDR3 DNA sequence: TGTGCCAGCAGTTTAGCCGGGACTGTCTACTCTGGAAACACCATATATTTT. This rearrangement joins TRBV28 to TRBJ1-3, with D perhaps TRBD1 (5 bases). Trimming cost V 2 bases and J 0 bases, with 14 bases left between them. Germline values: CDR1 MDHEN, CDR2 SYDVKM. The CDR3 has 17 amino acids.

This clonotype was seen repeatedly, ten times or more. This chain's CDR3 is CSARSSAETRYEQYF. CDR3 bases: TGCAGTGCTAGATCATCGGCGGAGACCAGGTACGAGCAGTACTTC. The chain has TRBV20-1 and TRBJ2-7; D is undetermined. The CDR3 has 15 amino acids. Germline V gives CDR1 DFQATT, CDR2 SNEGSKA (reference sequence). Trimming took 2 bases from V and 4 from J, leaving 18 bases between them.

This clonotype occurred many times. The chain employs TRBV7-8 and TRBJ2-5, with 11 nucleotides matching TRBD2. This CDR3 has 15 residues. CDR1 is SGHVS, CDR2 FQNEAQ, per germline. The ends lost 7 bases at V and 2 bases at J; junction bases unmatched: 6. In DNA, the CDR3 is TGTGCCAGCATCCTAGCGGGAGGAGGTCAAGAGACCCAGTACTTC. The encoded protein is CASILAGGGQETQYF.

This chain connects TRBV7-2 to TRBJ2-3; 7 bases are a match to TRBD2. Germline V CDR1 and CDR2: SGHTA, FQGNSA. The length of the CDR3 is 14 residues. Trimming at V came to 6 bases and at J to 8 bases, leaving 11 bases not matched to a gene. CDR3 nucleotide sequence: TGTGCCAGCAGGCCTGACTTGGGCGGGGGTACGCAGTATTTT. Translation gives CASRPDLGGGTQYF.

The chain employs TRBV20-1 and TRBJ1-5; 8 bases match TRBD1. The germline V gene encodes CDR1 DFQATT and CDR2 SNEGSKA (reference sequence). V trimming: 4 bases; J trimming: 6 bases; junction bases outside the gene matches: 17. This CDR3 region has 17 residues. The CDR3: CSAMGTGGSLRGQPQHF. Here the CDR3 DNA reads TGCAGTGCTATGGGGACAGGCGGGAGTTTGCGAGGTCAGCCCCAGCATTTT.

This clonotype was counted many times. The chain combines TRBV5-1 with TRBJ2-1, with TRBD2 matching 10 bases. Losses at the gene ends were 4 bases for V and 3 bases for J; bases not matched to a gene: 4. The germline V gene encodes CDR1 SGHRS and CDR2 YFSETQ. The CDR3 has 15 residues. The CDR3 DNA reads TGCGCCAGCAGCGATCTAGCGGGAGTCTACAATGAGCAGTTCTTC. As protein: CASSDLAGVYNEQFF.

A remark on this clonotype: A read error may produce the germline difference seen at one junction end. This chain connects TRBV7-7 to TRBJ2-7; the D gene is possibly TRBD2 (6 bases). Germline V lookup: CDR1 SSHAT, CDR2 FNYEAQ (reference sequence). This CDR3 has 14 residues. CDR3 protein: CASTERESPYEQYF. DNA of the CDR3: TGTGCTAGCACGGAACGGGAGTCTCCCTACGAGCAGTACTTC.

This clonotype has ten or more counts. The chain employs TRBV7-9 and TRBJ2-7; D is undetermined. This CDR3 contains 12 residues. Germline values: CDR1 SEHNR, CDR2 FQNEAQ (reference sequence). V shed 5 bases and J shed 6 bases, with 11 bases lying between them. The CDR3 loop is CASSQVEFEQYF. The CDR3 nucleotides are TGTGCCAGCAGCCAAGTAGAGTTCGAGCAGTACTTC.

This clonotype has more than one count but fewer than ten. J is TRBJ2-7 and V is TRBV5-1; the match to TRBD1 covers 8 bases. Trimming cost V 4 bases and J 2 bases; bases outside gene matches: 5. Per germline, CDR1 SGHRS and CDR2 YFSETQ. The CDR3 length is 14 residues. CDR3 bases: TGCGCCAGCAGCCGGGGACAGGAGACCTACGAGCAGTACTTC. Protein sequence: CASSRGQETYEQYF. The full variable domain, its missing parts supplied by reference TRBV5-1 and TRBJ2-7, is KAGVTQTPRYLIKTRGQQVTLSCSPISGHRSVSWYQQTPGQGLQFLFEYFSETQRNKGNFPGRFSGRQFSNSRSEMNVSTLELGDSALYLCASSRGQETYEQYFGPGTRLTVT.

The rearrangement links TRBV19 to TRBJ1-5; the D gene is possibly TRBD1 (6 bases). This CDR3 has 15 amino acids. CDR1 is LNHDA, CDR2 SQIVND, per germline (reference sequence). The ends were cut back, 3 bases at V and 6 bases at J, with 15 bases in the middle. The CDR3 loop reads CASSMGGAGVQPQHF. In DNA form, the CDR3 reads TGTGCCAGTAGTATGGGGGGGGCGGGGGTTCAGCCCCAGCATTTT.

J is TRBJ2-2 and V is TRBV5-1, with 7 bases matching TRBD2. The CDR3 extends over 17 amino acids. Germline-derived CDR1 and CDR2 are SGHRS and YFSETQ. V lost 4 bases, J lost 1 base, and 10 bases stayed unmatched. Here the CDR3 reads CASSVQLARLNTGELFF. CDR3 sequence (DNA): TGCGCCAGCAGCGTGCAACTAGCGAGACTGAACACCGGGGAGCTGTTTTTT.

This clonotype showed up many times. The rearrangement uses TRBV5-8 and TRBJ2-3; D gene unclear. Trimming cost V 2 bases and J 3 bases, with 10 bases left between them. The CDR3 runs to 14 residues. Germline-derived CDR1 and CDR2 are SGHTS and YDEGEE. The CDR3 nucleotides are TGTGCCAGCAGCTTAGGACCGATGACAGATACGCAGTATTTT. Protein: CASSLGPMTDTQYF.

This clonotype was counted ten times or more. CDR3 protein: CASSLADLEGYYGYTF. Here the CDR3 DNA reads TGCGCCAGCAGCTTGGCCGACTTGGAGGGGTACTATGGCTACACCTTC. The chain joins TRBV5-1 to TRBJ1-2, with D maybe TRBD1 (5 bases). V shed 0 bases and J shed 3 bases, with 15 bases lying between them. The CDR3 totals 16 residues. In germline, CDR1 is SGHRS, CDR2 YFSETQ.

This clonotype occurred a few times. The chain uses TRBV19 and TRBJ2-2; 10 bases are a match to TRBD2. V gave up 3 bases and J gave up 3 bases; unmatched junction bases: 7. CDR1 and CDR2 from the germline V gene are LNHDA and SQIVND (reference sequence). This CDR3 is built from 17 residues. The CDR3 nucleotides are TGTGCCAGTAGTATCGAACTAGCGGGAACCTACACCGGGGAGCTGTTTTTT. Translating it yields CASSIELAGTYTGELFF.

This clonotype was counted at least ten times. The V and J genes are TRBV20-1 and TRBJ2-5, with D unresolved. The CDR3 extends over 11 amino acids. CDR1 and CDR2 from the germline V gene are DFQATT and SNEGSKA (reference sequence). Trimming left V 0 bases short and J 8 bases short, with 7 bases between. The CDR3 DNA follows: TGCAGTGCTAGAGAGGACCAAACCCAGTACTTC. Translated: CSAREDQTQYF.

The chain has TRBV12-3 or TRBV12-4 and TRBJ2-1; tentative D call: TRBD1 (5 bases). The ends were cut back, 3 bases at V and 6 bases at J, with 21 bases in the middle. The CDR3 has 17 residues. CDR3 nucleotide sequence: TGTGCCAGCAGTTTTAACGTTGGGGCCGCGGCCTCCAATGAGCAGTTCTTC. Protein product: CASSFNVGAAASNEQFF.

This clonotype was recorded at least ten times. The rearrangement uses TRBV5-1 and TRBJ2-7, with 10 bases lining up with TRBD2. The CDR3 loop spans 15 amino acids. CDR1 and CDR2 (germline): SGHRS, YFSETQ. The junction had 4 bases not matched to a gene; V was cut back by 0 bases and J by 4 bases. The CDR3 DNA sequence: TGCGCCAGCAGCTTGGGGGGGACTAGCGTTTACGAGCAGTACTTC. It encodes CASSLGGTSVYEQYF. The full variable domain, rest sourced from reference TRBV5-1 and TRBJ2-7, is KAGVTQTPRYLIKTRGQQVTLSCSPISGHRSVSWYQQTPGQGLQFLFEYFSETQRNKGNFPGRFSGRQFSNSRSEMNVSTLELGDSALYLCASSLGGTSVYEQYFGPGTRLTVT.

The sample holds a few counts of this clonotype. This sequence joins TRBV20-1 and TRBJ1-5; 7 positions agree with TRBD1. Germline CDR1 reads DFQATT; CDR2 reads SNEGSKA (reference sequence). The CDR3 loop spans 14 amino acids. Losses at the gene ends were 6 bases for V and 2 bases for J; bases not matched to a gene: 7. CDR3 DNA sequence: TGCAGTGCCCCCAAGGGGGCAGGCAATCAGCCCCAGCATTTT. It codes for CSAPKGAGNQPQHF.

This clonotype was picked up many times. This chain connects TRBV30 to TRBJ1-1; D may be TRBD1 (5 bases). V was shortened by 2 bases and J by 3 bases, with 10 bases between the two germline ends. The CDR3 is 13 amino acids. Germline CDR1 and CDR2: GTSNPN and SVGIG (reference sequence). This chain's CDR3 is CAWSLGGDTEAFF. CDR3 nucleotides: TGTGCCTGGAGTTTAGGAGGGGACACTGAAGCTTTCTTT.